The 21 T cell receptor beta chains presented below share a single source sample, sequenced in a study of siplizumab effects on memory and regulatory T cells. Method: immunoSEQ multiplex PCR; TCRdb's copy keeps in-frame clones and lacks some. The data show under 95,000 clones, nearly 95% seen once. Sequences were obtained from non-Treg CD4+ T cells sorted from blood. The receptors originated from a human donor in good health.

The rearrangement uses TRBV10-3 and TRBJ1-5; D remains ambiguous. V lost 9 bases, J lost 8 bases, and 17 bases lay in between. Germline lookup yields CDR1 ENHRY and CDR2 SYGVKD. The CDR3 has 13 amino acids. The CDR3 reads CAISDGPTEPQHF. Here the CDR3 DNA reads TGTGCCATTTCCGACGGGCCCACAGAGCCCCAGCATTTT.

V gene TRBV5-4 combines with J gene TRBJ2-1, with 12 bases matching TRBD2. The germline V gene has CDR1 SGHNT and CDR2 YYREEE (reference sequence). With 0 bases clipped from V and 10 bases from J, the junction kept 8 bases outside the gene matches. The CDR3 consists of 16 residues. CDR3 sequence (DNA): TGTGCCAGCAGCTTGGATCCTAGCGGGGGGGCTGGAGAGCAGTTCTTC. Its translation is CASSLDPSGGAGEQFF.

The J gene is TRBJ2-7, the V gene TRBV7-2; 7 nucleotides match TRBD2. The CDR3 runs 14 residues. Unmatched junction bases numbered 12, after V lost 6 bases and J lost 7 bases. Looked up from germline, CDR1 is SGHTA and CDR2 is FQGNSA. The CDR3 is CASSLYAAGGEQYF. The CDR3 region has the DNA TGTGCCAGCAGTCTTTACGCAGCCGGGGGGGAGCAGTACTTC.

A few counts support this clone. The chain has TRBV5-5 and TRBJ2-7; TRBD1 matches 8 bases. After removal of 4 bases from V and 2 bases from J, the junction contained 8 bases not matched to a gene. CDR1 and CDR2 from the germline V gene are SGHKS and YYEKEE (reference sequence). This CDR3 has 15 amino acids. CDR3 nucleotide sequence: TGTGCCAGCAGCATAGGGACAGGCGCGACCTACGAGCAGTACTTC. Translated: CASSIGTGATYEQYF.

The rearrangement links TRBV21-1 to TRBJ2-4; the table calls TRBD1, which could not be checked here. TRBV21-1 is assigned pseudogene status. This CDR3 spans 16 amino acids. The CDR3 nucleotides are TGTGCCAGCAGCATAGGACAGGCCGTAGCCAAAAACATTCAGTACTTC. It yields the protein CASSIGQAVAKNIQYF.

The chain joins TRBV27 to TRBJ2-2, with D possibly TRBD2 on 5 matching bases. V lost 8 bases and J 4 bases, leaving 11 bases between the germline ends. Germline assignment: CDR1 MNHEY and CDR2 SMNVEV (reference sequence). This CDR3 has 13 amino acids. CDR3 in amino acids: CASFRGSTGELFF. The CDR3 DNA reads TGTGCCAGCTTCCGAGGGAGCACCGGGGAGCTGTTTTTT.

V and J are TRBV29-1 and TRBJ2-7; D remains ambiguous. Germline V gene data show CDR1 as SQVTM and CDR2 as ANQGSEA. The CDR3 is made up of 13 amino acids. Between the trimmed V and J ends, which lost 3 bases and 2 bases, there was a span of 11 bases. CDR3 coding DNA: TGCAGCGTTGATCGTAAGGGAACCTACGAGCAGTACTTC. As protein: CSVDRKGTYEQYF.

The CDR3 spells CSVNQGITGELFF. The CDR3 coding sequence is TGCAGCGTCAATCAGGGGATTACCGGGGAGCTGTTTTTT. This chain joins TRBV29-1 and TRBJ2-2, with D perhaps TRBD1 (6 bases). The CDR3 is 13 residues long. Trimming shortened V by 6 bases and J by 5 bases, and 13 bases separated the two germline ends. CDR1 SQVTM and CDR2 ANQGSEA come from the germline V gene.

V usage is TRBV18 and J usage is TRBJ2-7; the D gene could be TRBD1 or TRBD2 (5 bases each). With 2 bases removed from V and 7 bases from J, the gap between germline ends came to 21 bases. Germline V lookup: CDR1 KGHSH, CDR2 LQKENI. The CDR3 is 16 residues long. The CDR3 protein is CASSPNVAGRLGEQYF. DNA for the CDR3: TGTGCCAGCTCACCAAACGTGGCAGGGAGATTGGGTGAGCAGTACTTC.

V and J are TRBV9 and TRBJ1-1; 8 bases agree with TRBD1. This CDR3 has 16 amino acids. In germline, CDR1 is SGDLS, CDR2 YYNGEE. V lost 4 bases and J lost 1; bases outside the gene matches: 9. As DNA, the CDR3 is TGTGCCAGCAGCCCCCGAGGACAGGGCAAGAACACTGAAGCTTTCTTT. It is translated as CASSPRGQGKNTEAFF.

V is TRBV7-8 and J is TRBJ2-1; D might be TRBD1 or TRBD2, each matching 5 bases. This CDR3 has 17 residues. Germline V lookup: CDR1 SGHVS, CDR2 FQNEAQ. V gave up 5 bases and J gave up 3 bases, with 20 bases separating them. The CDR3 nucleotides read TGTGCCAGCAGCCTGCTCTCCGGGACGGCTAGCTACAATGAGCAGTTCTTC. It translates to CASSLLSGTASYNEQFF.

V and J are TRBV14 and TRBJ2-7; D gene unclear. V was clipped by 3 bases and J by 1 base, with 1 base between them. Germline-derived CDR1 and CDR2 are SGHDN and FVKESK. The CDR3 covers 11 residues. The CDR3 reads CASSHSYEQYF. DNA for the CDR3: TGTGCCAGCAGCCATTCCTACGAGCAGTACTTC.

The J gene is TRBJ2-1, the V gene TRBV6-1, with 11 bases identical to TRBD2. Trimming at V came to 5 bases and at J to 10 bases, leaving 7 bases not matched to a gene. The CDR3 is 14 amino acids. The germline gives CDR1 MNHNS, CDR2 SASEGT. CDR3 DNA: TGTGCCAGCAGTAATAGCGGGGGGGCTCCCGAGCAGTTCTTC. It codes for CASSNSGGAPEQFF.

This clone was found once. The chain employs TRBV2 and TRBJ1-1, with 7 positions matching TRBD1. CDR1 and CDR2 (germline): SNHLY, FYNNEI. V lost 2 bases, J lost 1 base, and 7 bases stayed unmatched. This CDR3 spans 16 amino acids. The CDR3: CASSERATGKNTEAFF. As DNA, the CDR3 is TGTGCCAGCAGTGAAAGGGCGACAGGGAAGAACACTGAAGCTTTCTTT.

V usage is TRBV2 and J usage is TRBJ2-2; 8 bases map to TRBD1. CDR1 and CDR2 (germline): SNHLY, FYNNEI. The trim removed 6 bases at V and 4 bases at J, leaving 4 bases unmatched. This CDR3 is built from 14 residues. CDR3 amino acids: CASRVQGVTGELFF. In DNA form, the CDR3 reads TGTGCCAGCAGGGTACAGGGGGTCACCGGGGAGCTGTTTTTT.

The rearrangement uses TRBV28 and TRBJ2-7; 12 bases are a match to TRBD2. Trimming removed 4 bases from V and 6 bases from J; junction bases left unmatched: 4. Germline V lookup: CDR1 MDHEN, CDR2 SYDVKM. The CDR3 has 14 residues. CDR3 sequence reads: CASSSSGRVSEQYF. In DNA form, the CDR3 reads TGTGCCAGCAGTTCTAGCGGGAGGGTTAGCGAGCAGTACTTC.

V and J are TRBV7-8 and TRBJ2-6; D call uncertain. This CDR3 is 18 amino acids long. Trimming stripped 2 bases from V and 4 bases from J, with 18 bases between. CDR1 is SGHVS and CDR2 is FQNEAQ in the germline V gene. The CDR3 protein is CASSLQWVGLNGANVLTF. In DNA form, the CDR3 reads TGTGCCAGCAGCTTACAATGGGTGGGATTGAACGGGGCCAACGTCCTGACTTTC.

The V and J genes are TRBV5-5 and TRBJ1-6; D ambiguous. V shed 2 bases and J shed 10 bases, with 19 bases lying between them. Per the germline V gene, CDR1 is SGHKS and CDR2 is YYEKEE (reference sequence). The CDR3 spans 16 residues. For the CDR3, the DNA is TGTGCCAGCAGCTTCTCGACGGCCTACCAAGTGTCACCCCTCCACTTT. It encodes CASSFSTAYQVSPLHF.

The V call is TRBV27, the J call TRBJ1-4; 9 bases match TRBD1. Germline V CDR1 and CDR2: MNHEY, SMNVEV (reference sequence). This CDR3 has 13 residues. V shed 4 bases and J 13 bases; nucleotides not matched to a gene: 7. This chain's CDR3 is CASSSRDRELLFF. In DNA, the CDR3 is TGTGCCAGCAGTTCCCGGGACAGGGAACTACTGTTTTTT. The whole variable domain, filled in from reference TRBV27 and TRBJ1-4, reads EAQVTQNPRYLITVTGKKLTVTCSQNMNHEYMSWYRQDPGLGLRQIYYSMNVEVTDKGDVPEGYKVSRKEKRNFPLILESPSPNQTSLYFCASSSRDRELLFFGSGTQLSVL.

The chain couples TRBV7-2 to TRBJ1-5, with D possibly matching TRBD1 (5 bases). V dropped 1 base and J dropped 7 bases, with 14 bases sitting between them. The CDR3 contains 15 residues. Looked up from germline, CDR1 is SGHTA and CDR2 is FQGNSA. CDR3 sequence reads: CASSLGGSGRQPQHF. CDR3 bases: TGTGCCAGCAGCTTAGGGGGGTCAGGGAGACAGCCCCAGCATTTT.

V is TRBV5-1 and J is TRBJ1-4; no clear D. Looked up from germline, CDR1 is SGHRS and CDR2 is YFSETQ. Trimming took off 0 bases at V and 0 bases at J, with 6 bases between the two ends. This CDR3 spans 15 amino acids. CDR3 DNA sequence: TGCGCCAGCAGCTTGGGGGCCACAACTAATGAAAAACTGTTTTTT. Protein sequence: CASSLGATTNEKLFF.